This entry lists 20 T cell receptor beta chains sequenced from one sample in a study of regulatory T cells in long-lasting Graves disease. Arm-PCR of CDR3 regions and iRepertoire HTBI primers were the basis on which TCR beta libraries were built. Using its own MiXCR run on the multiplex PCR reads, TCRdb lists one record per CDR3 protein. The data contain fewer than 600,000 distinct CDR3 sequences, about 20% of them seen just once; the ten biggest clones take up around 13%. Time point specified: persistent/refractory GD, antithyroid drugs over 5 years with positive TRAb. RNA from PBMCs was the source of the TCR library. Sequencing used peripheral blood mononuclear cells (PBMCs), obtained when the disease was refractory, from a patient treated with antithyroid drugs. The receptors here all came from a female donor with Graves disease.

This chain connects TRBV28 to TRBJ2-2; TRBD2 is a possible D gene (5 bases). Germline V gene lookup returns CDR1 MDHEN and CDR2 SYDVKM. Deletions cut 5 bases from V and 3 bases from J, with 22 bases between. This CDR3 contains 18 residues. The CDR3 nucleotides read TGTGCCAGCAGTGCGATGGGATCCGTCAGCGGTTACACCGGGGAGCTGTTTTTT. Residues: CASSAMGSVSGYTGELFF.

The chain carries TRBV14 and TRBJ2-5; D uncertain. CDR1 SGHDN and CDR2 FVKESK come from the germline V gene. CDR3 length: 15 amino acids. Trimming pared 6 bases from V and 5 bases from J, leaving 19 bases between. Here the CDR3 DNA reads TGTGCCAGCAGTCACCTGGCGGCCCGACCGGAGACCCAGTACTTC. Protein product: CASSHLAARPETQYF.

This clonotype was observed a handful of times. The gene calls are TRBV6-1 and TRBJ1-5, with 7 bases matching TRBD1. J gave up 5 bases and V 5 bases, and 6 bases lay outside the gene matches. This CDR3 is built from 14 residues. From germline, CDR1 is MNHNS and CDR2 SASEGT. As DNA, the CDR3 is TGTGCCAGCAGTACCCGACAGGGCGATCAGCCCCAGCATTTT. Protein: CASSTRQGDQPQHF.

This clonotype showed up many times. As DNA, the CDR3 is TGTGCCAGTAGTTCCGAGTTTTGGGAGACCCAGTACTTC. Protein: CASSSEFWETQYF. The chain joins TRBV19 to TRBJ2-5; D not resolved. The CDR3 is 13 residues long. The germline V gene encodes CDR1 LNHDA and CDR2 SQIVND (reference sequence). Trimming stripped 5 bases from V and 5 bases from J, with 12 bases between.

This clonotype was seen a few times. The gene calls are TRBV29-1 and TRBJ1-1; 12 nucleotides align to TRBD1. Per germline, CDR1 SQVTM and CDR2 ANQGSEA. This CDR3 has 17 residues. V was clipped by 7 bases and J by 0 bases; unmatched bases: 12. CDR3 bases: TGCAGCGCCCGTCTCCGGGACAGGGGGCTTATGAACACTGAAGCTTTCTTT. Protein product: CSARLRDRGLMNTEAFF.

On this clonotype: A much bigger clone sits one base away, suggesting this may be a read error. The V call is TRBV28, the J call TRBJ1-2; D unresolved. The CDR3 consists of 14 residues. CDR1 is MDHEN, CDR2 SYDVKM, per germline. DNA of the CDR3: TGTGCCAGCGGTTTCGAGGTTTCAAACTATGGCTACACCTTC. It yields the protein CASGFEVSNYGYTF.

This clonotype was counted a few times. This chain joins TRBV10-3 and TRBJ1-5; D unclear. The CDR3 length is 14 residues. V gave up 0 bases and J gave up 1 base, with 4 bases separating them. Germline CDR1 reads ENHRY; CDR2 reads SYGVKD. The CDR3 region is CAISESESNQPQHF. The CDR3 bases are TGTGCCATCAGTGAGTCGGAAAGCAATCAGCCCCAGCATTTT.

J is TRBJ1-3 and V is TRBV4-1; TRBD1 might be the D (6 bases). This CDR3 comprises 17 residues. V dropped 1 base and J dropped 2 bases, with 15 bases sitting between them. Looked up from germline, CDR1 is MGHRA and CDR2 is YSYEKL. CDR3 nucleotides: TGCGCCAGCAGCCAAGGAGGGGGTTATCGTGCTGGAAACACCATATATTTT. Its translation: CASSQGGGYRAGNTIYF.

This clonotype was found many times. V and J are TRBV7-2 and TRBJ1-1, with D possibly matching TRBD1 (5 bases). CDR3 length equals 16 residues. Trimming removed 3 bases from V and 8 bases from J, with 22 bases in between. Per germline, CDR1 SGHTA and CDR2 FQGNSA. CDR3 region: CASSFHGVGMGGEAFF. In DNA, the CDR3 is TGTGCCAGCAGCTTCCACGGAGTGGGGATGGGGGGGGAAGCTTTCTTT.

Points on this clonotype: Because it lacks the conserved phenylalanine or tryptophan at the end, this CDR3 is likely a read error. No DNA is shown, since the ends of the CDR3 on it are uncertain; the CDR3 is the one TCRdb lists. The chain recombines TRBV28 with TRBJ2-7; no check of the table's D call, TRBD2, against the DNA was made. Germline CDR1 is MDHEN and CDR2 is SYDVKM. The CDR3 is 12 residues long, ends included. This CDR3 is CASSSWTSGSVY.

The chain recombines TRBV7-9 with TRBJ2-3; TRBD2 is a possible D gene (6 bases). V lost 5 bases to trimming and J lost 4 bases, with 13 bases between them. The CDR3 sequence is 14 residues long. Germline CDR1 reads SEHNR; CDR2 reads FQNEAQ (reference sequence). The CDR3 sequence is CASSPKGLPDTQYF. CDR3 in DNA: TGTGCCAGCAGCCCCAAGGGACTTCCAGATACGCAGTATTTT.

The sample holds many counts of this clonotype. This chain links TRBV2 with TRBJ1-6, with D perhaps TRBD1 (5 bases). Germline CDR1 reads SNHLY; CDR2 reads FYNNEI. Trimming stripped 3 bases from V and 0 bases from J, with 9 bases between. The CDR3 covers 16 residues. The CDR3: CASSEGGSSYNSPLHF. CDR3 in DNA: TGTGCCAGCAGTGAGGGGGGAAGCTCCTATAATTCACCCCTCCACTTT.

Points on this clonotype: The germline gene is not matched at one end of the junction; a read error may be the cause. This chain uses TRBV7-3 with TRBJ2-6; D tentatively reads TRBD1 or TRBD2 (5 bases each). This CDR3 is 17 amino acids long. Germline assignment: CDR1 SGHTA and CDR2 FQGTGA. The CDR3 spells CASGFWDEISGANVLTF. For the CDR3, the DNA is TGTGCCAGCGGCTTCTGGGACGAAATTTCTGGGGCCAACGTCCTGACTTTC.

This clonotype was detected only a few times. The chain is built from TRBV14 and TRBJ1-1, with 7 bases matching TRBD1. Per the germline V gene, CDR1 is SGHDN and CDR2 is FVKESK. This CDR3 has 20 residues. With 4 bases clipped from V and 7 bases from J, the junction kept 27 bases outside the gene matches. The CDR3: CASSPGDHRGGWHWAIEAFF. CDR3 bases: TGTGCCAGCAGCCCCGGGGACCACAGGGGTGGTTGGCATTGGGCTATTGAAGCTTTCTTT.

Only a few counts were recorded for this clonotype. The J gene is TRBJ1-1, the V gene TRBV5-4; D unresolved. The V end lost 1 base, the J end lost 4 bases, and 11 bases lay between the germline ends. The CDR3 spans 14 residues. Germline loops: CDR1 SGHNT, CDR2 YYREEE (reference sequence). The CDR3 loop reads CASSLYGRFTEAFF. As DNA, the CDR3 is TGTGCCAGCAGCTTGTATGGGAGATTCACTGAAGCTTTCTTT.

Many counts were recorded for this clonotype. The chain couples TRBV28 to TRBJ2-2; 7 nucleotides match TRBD2. Germline V gives CDR1 MDHEN, CDR2 SYDVKM. CDR3 length equals 16 residues. J was trimmed by 5 bases and V by 5 bases; bases with no gene match: 11. CDR3: CASSGGGTTITGELFF. The DNA of the CDR3 is TGTGCCAGCAGTGGGGGGGGGACTACGATAACCGGGGAGCTGTTTTTT.

This chain connects TRBV30 to TRBJ1-1, with D perhaps matching TRBD1 (5 bases). Germline V gives CDR1 GTSNPN, CDR2 SVGIG (reference sequence). There are 15 residues in the CDR3. Between the trimmed V and J ends, which lost 3 bases and 0 bases, there was a span of 14 bases. The CDR3, as DNA: TGTGCCTGGAGCGGAGATGGGGGTTTGAACACTGAAGCTTTCTTT. As protein: CAWSGDGGLNTEAFF.

This clonotype was counted ten times or more. This chain joins TRBV6-1 and TRBJ1-1; no reliable D call. V was pared by 6 bases and J by 0 bases, with 20 bases between. The germline gives CDR1 MNHNS, CDR2 SASEGT. This CDR3 is built from 17 residues. The CDR3 DNA reads TGTGCCAGCAGCCTCTCGGGTGTTGGAGTTTTGAACACTGAAGCTTTCTTT. This codes for CASSLSGVGVLNTEAFF.

The chain couples TRBV29-1 to TRBJ1-4; D may be TRBD1 (5 bases). Trimming stripped 5 bases from V and 5 bases from J, with 15 bases between. From germline, CDR1 is SQVTM and CDR2 ANQGSEA. This CDR3 is 14 amino acids long. CDR3: CSVSITGTNEKLFF. The DNA of the CDR3 is TGCAGCGTTTCGATAACCGGGACGAATGAAAAACTGTTTTTT.

The chain couples TRBV5-4 to TRBJ1-6, with D tentatively TRBD1 (6 bases). The CDR3 is 15 amino acids. Trimming removed 1 base at V and 7 bases at J, with 12 bases between. Germline values: CDR1 SGHNT, CDR2 YYREEE (reference sequence). Here the CDR3 reads CASSLTGPTNSPLHF. The CDR3 nucleotides are TGTGCCAGCAGCTTGACAGGGCCCACCAATTCACCCCTCCACTTT.